These T cell receptor beta chains were read from a single sample in a study. Generated by immunoSEQ multiplex PCR, the TCRdb table keeps only in-frame clones and is missing some. The sample lists 45,000 to 60,000 clones; about 92% were seen once. Sequenced: PBMCs. All receptors derive from a man aged 40-50 years with rheumatoid arthritis. The CDR3 runs from the conserved cysteine through the conserved F or W. The D gene is left open where the match is weak. Size is stated for part of the rows, as once, few or many counts, or as a class when the clone is expanded.

v_gene	j_gene	abundance	d_gene	len	CDR3aa
TRBV27	TRBJ2-3	NA	NA	15	CASSLRDAITDTQYF
TRBV28	TRBJ2-7	NA	NA	13	CARSPRPAYEQYF
TRBV5-1	TRBJ1-1	NA	NA	14	CASSGGGGNTEAFF
TRBV5-8	TRBJ2-5	NA	NA	15	CASSFIRTGQETQYF
TRBV25-1	TRBJ1-4	NA	TRBD1	15	CASSRGQGNSEKLFF
TRBV6-5	TRBJ1-2	NA	TRBD1	13	CASSSTGLGGYTF
TRBV12-3/TRBV12-4	TRBJ1-1	NA	NA	12	CASSFAEREAFF
TRBV28	TRBJ1-4	NA	NA	13	CASSPTTNEKLFF
TRBV29-1	TRBJ2-5	NA	NA	11	CSVGGQETQYF
TRBV2	TRBJ1-5	NA	NA	14	CASSQRGGLVPQHF
TRBV20-1	TRBJ1-1	NA	NA	11	CSATTNTEAFF
TRBV6-4	TRBJ1-5	NA	NA	15	CASKDSPYSNQPQHF
TRBV7-8	TRBJ2-2	NA	TRBD2	17	CASSLVAGGFLTGELFF
TRBV19	TRBJ2-1	NA	TRBD1	16	CASSLLPGQGWIGQFF
TRBV5-1	TRBJ2-7	NA	TRBD1	13	CASSLTGAYEQYF
TRBV6-1	TRBJ1-5	medium-sized	NA	12	CASSEGNQPQHF
TRBV10-3	TRBJ2-5	NA	TRBD2	16	CAISGGLAGVDETQYF
TRBV30	TRBJ2-3	NA	TRBD2	17	CAWSVRSMTGGRDTQYF
TRBV5-6	TRBJ1-3	NA	NA	16	CASSHRQITSGNTIYF
TRBV12-3/TRBV12-4	TRBJ1-2	NA	NA	13	CASSPGPNWGYTF
TRBV4-3	TRBJ2-7	NA	NA	15	CASSQDGAGEYEQYF
TRBV27	TRBJ1-1	NA	NA	15	CASSPPGGPNTEAFF
TRBV19	TRBJ2-2	NA	NA	15	CASRLAHANTGELFF
TRBV5-1	TRBJ2-1	once	TRBD2	16	CASSLTSGSLYNEQFF
TRBV11-3	TRBJ2-5	NA	NA	12	CASSFGSTTQYF
TRBV5-1	TRBJ1-4	NA	NA	14	CASSLEGTNEKLFF
TRBV15	TRBJ2-7	NA	NA	14	CATSRWTESYEQYF
TRBV4-3	TRBJ2-1	once	TRBD2	17	CASSQDPLAGALNEQFF
TRBV12-5	TRBJ2-3	NA	NA	16	CASGLSPGLSTDTQYF
TRBV20-1	TRBJ1-1	NA	NA	11	CSADRGTEAFF
TRBV14	TRBJ2-3	NA	NA	16	CASSQGISASTDTQYF
TRBV7-2	TRBJ2-1	NA	TRBD2	16	CASSTRLSGAYNEQFF
TRBV9	TRBJ2-5	NA	NA	15	CASSVGLGGRETQYF
TRBV7-2	TRBJ2-7	NA	TRBD1	15	CASSARDRGFHEQYF
TRBV3-1/TRBV3-2	TRBJ2-3	NA	NA	13	CASSPKGADTQYF
TRBV5-1	TRBJ1-6	NA	NA	12	CASSLAGAPLHF
TRBV11-3	TRBJ2-6	NA	NA	13	CASSLPGANVLTF
TRBV11-2	TRBJ1-1	NA	NA	12	CASSLTTGGAFF
TRBV9	TRBJ1-2	NA	TRBD1	18	CASSVVGGGPTSNYGYTF
TRBV5-1	TRBJ2-5	NA	NA	13	CASSLGQQETQYF
TRBV6-5	TRBJ1-1	NA	NA	14	CASTYGGMNTEAFF
TRBV11-3	TRBJ2-5	NA	TRBD2	15	CASSPNGGGQETQYF
TRBV6-6	TRBJ1-1	NA	NA	13	CASSYSGGRDQNF
TRBV19	TRBJ1-1	NA	TRBD1	13	CASSDRGQSEAFF